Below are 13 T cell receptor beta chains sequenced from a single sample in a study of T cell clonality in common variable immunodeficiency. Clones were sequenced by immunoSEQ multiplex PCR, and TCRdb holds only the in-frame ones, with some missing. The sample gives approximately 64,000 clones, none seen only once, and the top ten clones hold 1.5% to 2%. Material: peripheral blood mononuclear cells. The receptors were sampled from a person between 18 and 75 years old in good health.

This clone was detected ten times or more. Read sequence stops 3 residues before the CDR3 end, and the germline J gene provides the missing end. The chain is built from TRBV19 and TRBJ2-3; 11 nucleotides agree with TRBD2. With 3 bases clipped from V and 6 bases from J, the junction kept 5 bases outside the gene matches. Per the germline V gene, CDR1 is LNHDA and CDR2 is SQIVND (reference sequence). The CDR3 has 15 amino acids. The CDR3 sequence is CASSIVAGGLDTQYF. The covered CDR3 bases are TGTGCCAGTAGTATCGTAGCGGGGGGGCTTGATACG.

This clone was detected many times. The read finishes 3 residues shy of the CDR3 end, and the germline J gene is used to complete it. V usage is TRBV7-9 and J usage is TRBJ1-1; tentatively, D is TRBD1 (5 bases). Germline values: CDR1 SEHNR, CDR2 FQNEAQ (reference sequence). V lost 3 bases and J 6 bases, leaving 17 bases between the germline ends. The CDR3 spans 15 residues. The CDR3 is CASSFSGWRGAEAFF. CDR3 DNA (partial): TGTGCCAGCAGCTTCTCCGGTTGGAGGGGCGCTGAA.

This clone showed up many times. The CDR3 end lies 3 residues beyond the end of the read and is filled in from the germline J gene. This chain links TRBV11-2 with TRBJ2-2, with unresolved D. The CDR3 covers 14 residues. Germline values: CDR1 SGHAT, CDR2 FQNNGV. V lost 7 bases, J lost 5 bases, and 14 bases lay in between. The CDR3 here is CASTLVVKTGELFF. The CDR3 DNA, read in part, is TGTGCCAGCACCCTAGTAGTGAAGACCGGGGAG.

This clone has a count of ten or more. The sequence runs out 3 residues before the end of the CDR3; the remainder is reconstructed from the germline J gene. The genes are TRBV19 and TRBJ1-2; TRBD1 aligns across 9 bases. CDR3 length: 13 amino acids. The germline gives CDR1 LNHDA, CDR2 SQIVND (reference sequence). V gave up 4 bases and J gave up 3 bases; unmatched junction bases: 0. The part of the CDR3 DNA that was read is TGTGCCAGTAGTAGACAGGGGGACTATGGC. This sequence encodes CASSRQGDYG. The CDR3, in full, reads CASSRQGDYGYTF.

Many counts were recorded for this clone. CDR3 amino acids: CASSLVGGPGELFF. CDR3 DNA, as far as it was read: TGTGCCAGCAGCTTAGTGGGGGGGCCCGGGGAG. This rearrangement joins TRBV11-2 to TRBJ2-2; D might be TRBD2 (7 bases). The CDR3 extends 3 residues past the end of the read, so its final part is completed from the germline J gene. The CDR3 length is 14 residues. Germline lookup yields CDR1 SGHAT and CDR2 FQNNGV. V shed 1 base and J shed 6 bases, with 9 bases lying between them.

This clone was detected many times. This CDR3 is CSASEYRQKSNEQFF. CDR3 bases read: TGCAGTGCTAGCGAATATCGACAGAAAAGCAATGAG. The chain combines TRBV20-1 with TRBJ2-1; D is possibly TRBD1 (5 bases). The sequence runs out 3 residues before the end of the CDR3; the remainder is reconstructed from the germline J gene. The length of the CDR3 is 15 residues. CDR1 is DFQATT, CDR2 SNEGSKA, per germline (reference sequence). V was shortened by 3 bases and J by 6 bases, with 18 bases between the two germline ends.

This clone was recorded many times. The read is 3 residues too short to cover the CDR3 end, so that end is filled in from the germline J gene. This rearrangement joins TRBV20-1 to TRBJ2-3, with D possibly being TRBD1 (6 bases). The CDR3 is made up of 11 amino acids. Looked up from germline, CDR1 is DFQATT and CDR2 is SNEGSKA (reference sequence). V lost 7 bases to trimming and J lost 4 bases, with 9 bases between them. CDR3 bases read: TGCAGTGGTACAGGGCCAGATACG. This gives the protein CSGTGPDT. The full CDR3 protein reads CSGTGPDTQYF.

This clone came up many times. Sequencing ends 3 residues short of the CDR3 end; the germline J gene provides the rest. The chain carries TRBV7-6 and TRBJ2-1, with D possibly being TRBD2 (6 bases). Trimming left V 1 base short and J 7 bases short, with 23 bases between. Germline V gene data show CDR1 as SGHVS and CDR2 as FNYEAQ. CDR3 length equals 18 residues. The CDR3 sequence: CASSLEPAGDLRTNEQFF. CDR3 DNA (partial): TGTGCCAGCAGCTTAGAACCAGCGGGCGACCTAAGGACAAATGAG.

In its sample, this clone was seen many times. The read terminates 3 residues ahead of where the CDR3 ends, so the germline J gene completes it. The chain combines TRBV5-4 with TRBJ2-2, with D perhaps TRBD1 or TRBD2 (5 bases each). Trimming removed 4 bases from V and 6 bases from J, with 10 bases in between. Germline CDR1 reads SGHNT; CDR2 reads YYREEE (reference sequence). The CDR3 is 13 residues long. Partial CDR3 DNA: TGTGCCAGCAGCGAGGGGCCGGCCGGGGAG. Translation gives CASSEGPAGE. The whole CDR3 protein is CASSEGPAGELFF.

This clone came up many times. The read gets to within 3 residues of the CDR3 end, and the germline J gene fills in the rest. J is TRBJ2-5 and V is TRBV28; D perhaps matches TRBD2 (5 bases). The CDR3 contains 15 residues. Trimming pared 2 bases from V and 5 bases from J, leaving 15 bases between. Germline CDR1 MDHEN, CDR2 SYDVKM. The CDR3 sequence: CASSLPWLAVETQYF. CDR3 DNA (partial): TGTGCCAGCAGTTTACCTTGGCTAGCTGTGGAGACC.

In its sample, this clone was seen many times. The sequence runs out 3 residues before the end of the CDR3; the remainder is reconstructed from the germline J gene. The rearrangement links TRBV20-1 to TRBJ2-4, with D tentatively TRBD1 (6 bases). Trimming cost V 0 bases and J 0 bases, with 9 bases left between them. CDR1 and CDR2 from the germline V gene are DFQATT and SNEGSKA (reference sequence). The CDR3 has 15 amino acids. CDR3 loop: CSARETGLAKNIQYF. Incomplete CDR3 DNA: TGCAGTGCTAGAGAAACAGGGCTAGCCAAAAACATT.

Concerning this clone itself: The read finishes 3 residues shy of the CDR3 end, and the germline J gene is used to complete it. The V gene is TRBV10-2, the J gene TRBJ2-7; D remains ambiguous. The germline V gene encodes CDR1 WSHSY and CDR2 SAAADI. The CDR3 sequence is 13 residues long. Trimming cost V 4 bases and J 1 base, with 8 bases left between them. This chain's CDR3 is CASSALRSYEQYF. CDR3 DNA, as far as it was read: TGCGCCAGCAGTGCGTTGAGGTCCTACGAG.

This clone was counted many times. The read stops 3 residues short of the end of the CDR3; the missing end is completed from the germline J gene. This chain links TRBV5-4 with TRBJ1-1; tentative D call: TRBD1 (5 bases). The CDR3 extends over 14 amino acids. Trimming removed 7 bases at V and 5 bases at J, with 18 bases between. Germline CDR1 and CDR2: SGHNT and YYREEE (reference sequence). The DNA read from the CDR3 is TGTGCCAGCGCCCTTGGGGGGAGCGGGACTGAA. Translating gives CASALGGSGTE. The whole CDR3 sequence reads CASALGGSGTEAFF.